The clone carrying this TCR beta chain has only a few counts. As yet, its antigen is unknown. The sample belongs to a study of early T cells in non-severe SARS-CoV-2 infection. As part of library construction, unique molecular identifiers were attached to individual cDNA molecules. TCRdb recomputed calls from the 5' RACE reads with MiXCR, one row per CDR3 protein. The profile shows more than 85,000 distinct CDR3 sequences, around 13% of them singletons. The CDR3 extends over 14 amino acids. V lost 3 bases and J lost 5, with 13 bases in between. The study, taken as a whole, reports: Reliance on VDJdb matching favored anti-spike CD8 responses; private and CD4 specificities were missed.

This receptor was identified in an adult who was a healthcare worker with PCR-confirmed SARS-CoV-2 infection or an uninfected control (not recorded which). The sequenced material came from whole blood. The gene calls are TRBV12-3 or TRBV12-4 and TRBJ1-1, with D possibly being TRBD1 (5 bases). DNA for the CDR3: TGTGCCAGCAGTTTGGACAACCTGAGGACTGAAGCTTTCTTT. Translated, it gives CASSLDNLRTEAFF.